What follows is one TCR beta chain and its context. Its specificity is unknown. The data derive from a study of circulating and synovial CD4+ cells in juvenile arthritis. Findings and limits, study-wide: Bulk blood CD4 samples held at least an order of magnitude more or fewer genomes than CPL. The pathogenic-like versus bulk T cell difference escaped Vbeta family analysis. Circulating pathogenic-like lymphocytes shared a substantially higher fraction of CDR3 sequences with synovium than bulk blood.

This CDR3 has 17 amino acids. V gave up 5 bases and J gave up 0 bases; unmatched junction bases: 6. The germline CDR1 and CDR2 sequences are GTSNPN and SVGIG (reference sequence). Libraries were prepared by immunoSEQ multiplex PCR; TCRdb keeps only in-frame clonotypes and omits some of them. This sample has around 30,000 clones; roughly 95% occur once, and the top ten carry about 0.66%. The chain joins TRBV30 to TRBJ2-6; TRBD1 matches 11 bases. The sequence was obtained from a human donor with juvenile idiopathic arthritis. The sequencing input was CD4+ T cells from blood. The CDR3 reads CAWGGGQGGSGANVLTF. CDR3 DNA: TGTGCCTGGGGAGGGGGACAGGGGGGCTCTGGGGCCAACGTCCTGACTTTC. The full variable domain, completed using reference TRBV30 and TRBJ2-6, is SQTIHQWPATLVQPVGSPLSLECTVEGTSNPNLYWYRQAAGRGLQLLFYSVGIGQISSEVPQNLSASRPQDRQFILSSKKLLLSDSGFYLCAWGGGQGGSGANVLTFGAGSRLTVL.